This is a list of T cell receptor beta chains from one sample in a study of blood T cell repertoires in COVID-19. Sequencing used immunoSEQ multiplex PCR; TCRdb keeps in-frame clones, though not all of them. This sample yields some 130,000 clones, of which over 80% are seen a single time; under 2.5% belongs to the top ten. Sequenced input: peripheral blood. The receptors derive from a man between 65 and 85 years old with acute or convalescent COVID-19. Each CDR3 is given with its conserved first and last residue. D genes are given only for firm matches. Expanded clones are given a class, and other clones once, few, many or no size at all.

DNA: TGTGCCAGCTCCCTTGAGGACAGCTATGAAAAACTGTTTTTT
CDR3: CASSLEDSYEKLFF
D: .
V: TRBV18
size: once
J: TRBJ1-4

DNA: TGTGCCAGCAGTGAAAACAGGGATAGCTATGGCTACACCTTC
CDR3: CASSENRDSYGYTF
D: .
V: TRBV2
size: .
J: TRBJ1-2

DNA: TGTGCCAGCAGTTACCAAAAGACAGGGCAAGGCTACACCTTC
CDR3: CASSYQKTGQGYTF
D: TRBD1
V: TRBV6-6
size: .
J: TRBJ1-2

DNA: TGTGCCAGCAGTGTTAGCCCTTCTAGCACAGATACGCAGTATTTT
CDR3: CASSVSPSSTDTQYF
D: .
V: TRBV6-2/TRBV6-3
size: .
J: TRBJ2-3

DNA: TGTGCCACCAGTGATCCGGACAATGAGCAGTTCTTC
CDR3: CATSDPDNEQFF
D: .
V: TRBV24-1
size: .
J: TRBJ2-1

DNA: TGTGCCACCAACCTCGGGACAGATGGAGATGGCTACACCTTC
CDR3: CATNLGTDGDGYTF
D: TRBD1
V: TRBV10-3
size: few
J: TRBJ1-2

DNA: TGTGCCAGCAAGGGGGCGGGAGATACGCAGTATTTT
CDR3: CASKGAGDTQYF
D: TRBD1
V: TRBV5-4
size: .
J: TRBJ2-3

DNA: TGTGCCAGCAGCCCAGGACAGGACGGGTATGGCTACACCTTC
CDR3: CASSPGQDGYGYTF
D: TRBD1
V: TRBV7-2
size: .
J: TRBJ1-2

DNA: TGTGCCAGCAGCGTAGAACCGAGACGCTGGGCAAGCAATCAGCCCCAGCATTTT
CDR3: CASSVEPRRWASNQPQHF
D: .
V: TRBV9
size: .
J: TRBJ1-5

DNA: TGTGCCAGCAGTTACGGGCAGGGCAACTCTGGAAACACCATATATTTT
CDR3: CASSYGQGNSGNTIYF
D: .
V: TRBV6-5
size: .
J: TRBJ1-3

DNA: TGTGCCAGCACCTTCGACAGGGGGAGCGGCCAGCCCCAGCATTTT
CDR3: CASTFDRGSGQPQHF
D: TRBD1
V: TRBV28
size: .
J: TRBJ1-5

DNA: TGTGCCAGCAGTATTACTTGGGGACAGGGGGCAAGTGAGCAGTACTTC
CDR3: CASSITWGQGASEQYF
D: TRBD1
V: TRBV27
size: .
J: TRBJ2-7

DNA: TGTGCCAGCAGCCAAGTCCCGTTACTAAGCGGCTCCAATGAGCAGTTCTTC
CDR3: CASSQVPLLSGSNEQFF
D: .
V: TRBV3-1/TRBV3-2
size: .
J: TRBJ2-1

DNA: TGTGCCAGCAGGCTAGGGGGAGAGAACACTGAAGCTTTCTTT
CDR3: CASRLGGENTEAFF
D: .
V: TRBV2
size: .
J: TRBJ1-1

DNA: TGTGCCAGCAGCCAAGTAGGGACAGGGCAAGAGACCCAGTACTTC
CDR3: CASSQVGTGQETQYF
D: TRBD1
V: TRBV4-2
size: .
J: TRBJ2-5

DNA: TGCAGTGCTAGTAGGGCGGGCAGGGGCTATGGCTACACCTTC
CDR3: CSASRAGRGYGYTF
D: .
V: TRBV20-1
size: .
J: TRBJ1-2

DNA: TGTGCCAGCAGCCAGGCGACAGGGGATGGCTACACCTTC
CDR3: CASSQATGDGYTF
D: TRBD1
V: TRBV3-1/TRBV3-2
size: .
J: TRBJ1-2

DNA: TGTGCCAGCAGTTACCAGACGACAGAGAACACTGAAGCTTTCTTT
CDR3: CASSYQTTENTEAFF
D: .
V: TRBV6-2/TRBV6-3
size: .
J: TRBJ1-1

DNA: TGTGCCAGCAGTCCCCGGACATCAGAGCCAATTAACTATGGCTACACCTTC
CDR3: CASSPRTSEPINYGYTF
D: .
V: TRBV7-9
size: once
J: TRBJ1-2

DNA: TGCAGCGTGGGGGAGGGGAGTCAGCCCCAGCATTTT
CDR3: CSVGEGSQPQHF
D: .
V: TRBV29-1
size: .
J: TRBJ1-5

DNA: TGTGCCAGCCTTAGTACGACAGGGGGCGGTTGGAATGAGCAGTTCTTC
CDR3: CASLSTTGGGWNEQFF
D: TRBD1
V: TRBV7-2
size: .
J: TRBJ2-1

DNA: TGTGCCAGCAGCTTAGGAGCGGGGGGCTCCTACGAGCAGTACTTC
CDR3: CASSLGAGGSYEQYF
D: TRBD2
V: TRBV7-9
size: .
J: TRBJ2-7

DNA: TGTGCCAGCAGTTACCGCCTAGACGGCGGGGAGGGAACAGATACGCAGTATTTT
CDR3: CASSYRLDGGEGTDTQYF
D: TRBD2
V: TRBV6-2/TRBV6-3
size: .
J: TRBJ2-3

DNA: TGCAGCTCAGCACGGGGCACTGAAGCTTTCTTT
CDR3: CSSARGTEAFF
D: .
V: TRBV29-1
size: .
J: TRBJ1-1

DNA: TGTGCCAGCAGCCTCCTGGGGGGCCAAGAGACCCAGTACTTC
CDR3: CASSLLGGQETQYF
D: .
V: TRBV11-2
size: .
J: TRBJ2-5

DNA: TGCGCCAGCAGAGAGGCCGGTGGCACTGAAGCTTTCTTT
CDR3: CASREAGGTEAFF
D: .
V: TRBV23-1
size: .
J: TRBJ1-1

DNA: TGTGCCAGCTCTACAGGGGGTCATCAGCCCCAGCATTTT
CDR3: CASSTGGHQPQHF
D: TRBD1
V: TRBV7-8
size: .
J: TRBJ1-5

DNA: TGTGCCAGCACCCGACAGGGGAACACTGAAGCTTTCTTT
CDR3: CASTRQGNTEAFF
D: TRBD1
V: TRBV6-5
size: .
J: TRBJ1-1

DNA: TGTGCCAGCAGTCCCACGGGGTCGGGATATGGCTACACCTTC
CDR3: CASSPTGSGYGYTF
D: .
V: TRBV6-4
size: .
J: TRBJ1-2

DNA: TGCGCCAGCAGCTTGGTAGGGCAGGGGTCCTTCTATGGCTACACCTTC
CDR3: CASSLVGQGSFYGYTF
D: .
V: TRBV5-1
size: .
J: TRBJ1-2

DNA: TGTGCCAGCAGCTTATTACTAAGGGGGACCCAGTACTTC
CDR3: CASSLLLRGTQYF
D: .
V: TRBV7-6
size: .
J: TRBJ2-5

DNA: TGTGCCAGCAGCTTGGTCCAGGGGCAGAAAAGTAACTATGGCTACACCTTC
CDR3: CASSLVQGQKSNYGYTF
D: .
V: TRBV5-8
size: .
J: TRBJ1-2

DNA: TGCGCCAGCAGCCCGGGGGTAACAGATACGCAGTATTTT
CDR3: CASSPGVTDTQYF
D: .
V: TRBV4-1
size: .
J: TRBJ2-3

DNA: TGTGCCATCAGTGAGGGGGCTCGCAATCAGCCCCAGCATTTT
CDR3: CAISEGARNQPQHF
D: .
V: TRBV10-3
size: .
J: TRBJ1-5

DNA: TGTGCCAGCAGCCGACAGGGAGACAATGAGCAGTTCTTC
CDR3: CASSRQGDNEQFF
D: TRBD1
V: TRBV7-9
size: .
J: TRBJ2-1

DNA: TGTGCCGCCCGAGGCTCCTATAATTCACCCCTCCACTTT
CDR3: CAARGSYNSPLHF
D: .
V: TRBV30
size: .
J: TRBJ1-6

DNA: TGTGCCAGCAGCCAATCTAGTGTTCCGGACTACACCTTC
CDR3: CASSQSSVPDYTF
D: .
V: TRBV5-8
size: .
J: TRBJ1-2

DNA: TGTGCCAGCTCACCAAACGACAGACTCTATGGCTACACCTTC
CDR3: CASSPNDRLYGYTF
D: .
V: TRBV18
size: once
J: TRBJ1-2

DNA: TGTGCCACCAGTGATCCCGGACAGGGATTCTATGGCTACACCTTC
CDR3: CATSDPGQGFYGYTF
D: TRBD1
V: TRBV24-1
size: .
J: TRBJ1-2

DNA: TGCGCCAGCAGCTCCGGGACACCGGGGCGTTCCTATGGCTACACCTTC
CDR3: CASSSGTPGRSYGYTF
D: .
V: TRBV5-1
size: .
J: TRBJ1-2

DNA: TGTGCCAGCAGCCCCCAGGGCTCCTATAATTCACCCCTCCACTTT
CDR3: CASSPQGSYNSPLHF
D: .
V: TRBV7-8
size: .
J: TRBJ1-6

DNA: TGTGCCAGCAGCTCGGACAGGGCGATACAAGAGACCCAGTACTTC
CDR3: CASSSDRAIQETQYF
D: TRBD1
V: TRBV2
size: .
J: TRBJ2-5

DNA: TGTGCCAGCAGCCGCAGTGTCTTGAACACTGAAGCTTTCTTT
CDR3: CASSRSVLNTEAFF
D: .
V: TRBV6-5
size: .
J: TRBJ1-1

DNA: TGTGCCAGCTCACCTGGGGCGGGCACAGATACGCAGTATTTT
CDR3: CASSPGAGTDTQYF
D: .
V: TRBV18
size: .
J: TRBJ2-3

DNA: TGTGCCAGCAGTACAAGTCCTCATACGCAGTATTTT
CDR3: CASSTSPHTQYF
D: .
V: TRBV6-2/TRBV6-3
size: .
J: TRBJ2-3

DNA: TGTGCCAGCAGCCCCGGGACTAGCGGGGGCACCTACGAGCAGTACTTC
CDR3: CASSPGTSGGTYEQYF
D: TRBD2
V: TRBV9
size: .
J: TRBJ2-7

DNA: TGTGCCAGCAGCCCCGTGGGGGGACCCAGCTATGGCTACACCTTC
CDR3: CASSPVGGPSYGYTF
D: .
V: TRBV5-8
size: few
J: TRBJ1-2

DNA: TGCGCCAGCAGCTTGGATCCAGGGAACTACGAGCAGTACTTC
CDR3: CASSLDPGNYEQYF
D: .
V: TRBV5-1
size: few
J: TRBJ2-7

DNA: TGTGCCAGCTCAACCCGGACAATCGGCTCGGGAAACACCATATATTTT
CDR3: CASSTRTIGSGNTIYF
D: .
V: TRBV18
size: .
J: TRBJ1-3

DNA: TGTGCCAGCAGTGTACCGGGACAGGGTGAGGGCTACACCTTC
CDR3: CASSVPGQGEGYTF
D: TRBD1
V: TRBV9
size: .
J: TRBJ1-2

DNA: TGTGCCAGTAGCGGGACTAGCGGGGGGTCAGATACGCAGTATTTT
CDR3: CASSGTSGGSDTQYF
D: TRBD2
V: TRBV19
size: .
J: TRBJ2-3

DNA: TGTGCCAGCAGCCAATCGCAGGCAACGAGCTCCTACAATGAGCAGTTCTTC
CDR3: CASSQSQATSSYNEQFF
D: .
V: TRBV4-2
size: .
J: TRBJ2-1

DNA: TGCGCCAGCAGCTTGTCTTACAGGGTAGATGGCTACACCTTC
CDR3: CASSLSYRVDGYTF
D: .
V: TRBV5-1
size: .
J: TRBJ1-2